This is a list of T cell receptor beta chains from one sample in a study of cytomegalovirus exposure and HLA in healthy donors. Clones were sequenced by immunoSEQ multiplex PCR, and TCRdb holds only the in-frame ones, with some missing. This table has 240,000 or so clones, around 85% appearing once. The sequencing input was PBMCs. All receptors come from a woman in her twenties or thirties in good health and CMV-seropositive. Both conserved end residues are part of each CDR3. Fields, in order: D gene, V gene, J gene, clone size, CDR3 protein, CDR3 DNA. The D gene is left open where the match is weak. Rows may omit the clone size; those that give it use once, few, many or a size class.

D gene: TRBD1
V gene: TRBV4-1
J gene: TRBJ2-1
clone size: NA
CDR3 protein: CASSLGQGYNEQFF
CDR3 DNA: TGCGCCAGCAGCCTGGGACAGGGATACAATGAGCAGTTCTTC

D gene: TRBD2
V gene: TRBV28
J gene: TRBJ2-5
clone size: NA
CDR3 protein: CASSIQLAGQETQYF
CDR3 DNA: TGTGCCAGCAGTATCCAATTAGCGGGCCAAGAGACCCAGTACTTC

D gene: NA
V gene: TRBV6-5
J gene: TRBJ1-1
clone size: NA
CDR3 protein: CASSYSRGTEAFF
CDR3 DNA: TGTGCCAGCAGTTACTCGCGGGGGACTGAAGCTTTCTTT

D gene: NA
V gene: TRBV4-1
J gene: TRBJ1-4
clone size: NA
CDR3 protein: CASRVHRATNEKLFF
CDR3 DNA: TGCGCCAGCAGAGTACACAGGGCAACTAATGAAAAACTGTTTTTT

D gene: TRBD2
V gene: TRBV4-1
J gene: TRBJ2-2
clone size: NA
CDR3 protein: CASSLIQRGGPTTGELFF
CDR3 DNA: TGCGCCAGCAGCCTCATTCAGCGGGGGGGCCCAACCACCGGGGAGCTGTTTTTT

D gene: TRBD2
V gene: TRBV4-1
J gene: TRBJ2-1
clone size: NA
CDR3 protein: CASSQLAGPYNEQFF
CDR3 DNA: TGCGCCAGCAGCCAGCTAGCGGGGCCCTACAATGAGCAGTTCTTC

D gene: NA
V gene: TRBV6-6
J gene: TRBJ1-5
clone size: NA
CDR3 protein: CASRPGQYSNQPQHF
CDR3 DNA: TGTGCCAGCAGACCAGGACAGTATAGCAATCAGCCCCAGCATTTT

D gene: TRBD2
V gene: TRBV5-1
J gene: TRBJ2-7
clone size: NA
CDR3 protein: CASSLGGGSSYEQYF
CDR3 DNA: TGCGCCAGCAGCTTGGGGGGCGGGAGCTCCTACGAGCAGTACTTC

D gene: NA
V gene: TRBV4-1
J gene: TRBJ2-3
clone size: once
CDR3 protein: CASSQDLNTQYF
CDR3 DNA: TGCGCCAGCAGCCAAGACCTAAATACGCAGTATTTT

D gene: NA
V gene: TRBV7-9
J gene: TRBJ1-3
clone size: NA
CDR3 protein: CASSPKGSGNTIYF
CDR3 DNA: TGTGCCAGCAGCCCTAAGGGGTCTGGAAACACCATATATTTT

D gene: NA
V gene: TRBV11-3
J gene: TRBJ1-4
clone size: once
CDR3 protein: CASSSDRLDSEKLFF
CDR3 DNA: TGTGCCAGCAGCTCCGACAGATTGGATAGTGAAAAACTGTTTTTT

D gene: NA
V gene: TRBV28
J gene: TRBJ2-7
clone size: NA
CDR3 protein: CASSLWAGLRAYEQYF
CDR3 DNA: TGTGCCAGCAGTTTATGGGCAGGGCTCAGGGCCTACGAGCAGTACTTC

D gene: TRBD2
V gene: TRBV2
J gene: TRBJ2-2
clone size: NA
CDR3 protein: CASARAGGDGELFF
CDR3 DNA: TGTGCCAGCGCAAGAGCGGGAGGGGATGGGGAGCTGTTTTTT

D gene: TRBD1
V gene: TRBV5-1
J gene: TRBJ1-5
clone size: once
CDR3 protein: CASSAPTGGNQPQHF
CDR3 DNA: TGCGCCAGCAGCGCTCCTACAGGGGGCAATCAGCCCCAGCATTTT

D gene: NA
V gene: TRBV27
J gene: TRBJ2-3
clone size: NA
CDR3 protein: CASSPARTLGTDTQYF
CDR3 DNA: TGTGCCAGCAGCCCAGCCCGGACACTTGGCACAGATACGCAGTATTTT

D gene: TRBD1
V gene: TRBV27
J gene: TRBJ2-5
clone size: NA
CDR3 protein: CASSLGQGPRTQYF
CDR3 DNA: TGTGCCAGCAGTCTAGGACAGGGCCCAAGGACCCAGTACTTC

D gene: TRBD2
V gene: TRBV7-9
J gene: TRBJ2-1
clone size: NA
CDR3 protein: CASNLGSGSVNEQFF
CDR3 DNA: TGTGCCAGCAACTTAGGTAGCGGGAGTGTCAATGAGCAGTTCTTC

D gene: NA
V gene: TRBV6-5
J gene: TRBJ1-4
clone size: NA
CDR3 protein: CASSGGDYSEKLFF
CDR3 DNA: TGTGCCAGCAGCGGGGGAGATTATAGTGAAAAACTGTTTTTT

D gene: TRBD1
V gene: TRBV19
J gene: TRBJ2-2
clone size: NA
CDR3 protein: CASTTDRVASGELFF
CDR3 DNA: TGTGCCAGTACCACCGACAGGGTGGCGTCCGGGGAGCTGTTTTTT

D gene: TRBD1
V gene: TRBV7-3
J gene: TRBJ2-1
clone size: NA
CDR3 protein: CASSPGTGAYNEQFF
CDR3 DNA: TGTGCCAGCAGCCCCGGGACAGGGGCCTACAATGAGCAGTTCTTC

D gene: NA
V gene: TRBV7-2
J gene: TRBJ1-4
clone size: NA
CDR3 protein: CASSPPSHSEKLFF
CDR3 DNA: TGTGCCAGCAGCCCCCCGAGCCATAGTGAAAAACTGTTTTTT

D gene: NA
V gene: TRBV6-5
J gene: TRBJ2-1
clone size: NA
CDR3 protein: CASSPPGYNEQFF
CDR3 DNA: TGTGCCAGCAGTCCCCCGGGCTACAATGAGCAGTTCTTC

D gene: NA
V gene: TRBV6-5
J gene: TRBJ2-1
clone size: NA
CDR3 protein: CASSRGGENEQFF
CDR3 DNA: TGTGCCAGCAGCCGAGGGGGTGAGAATGAGCAGTTCTTC

D gene: TRBD1
V gene: TRBV10-3
J gene: TRBJ2-7
clone size: NA
CDR3 protein: CAISPTGESYEQYF
CDR3 DNA: TGTGCCATCAGCCCGACAGGGGAGTCCTACGAGCAGTACTTC

D gene: TRBD2
V gene: TRBV10-2
J gene: TRBJ2-7
clone size: NA
CDR3 protein: CASSESASGNSYEQYF
CDR3 DNA: TGCGCCAGCAGTGAGAGCGCTAGCGGGAACTCCTACGAGCAGTACTTC

D gene: NA
V gene: TRBV4-1
J gene: TRBJ2-7
clone size: few
CDR3 protein: CASSQGSWEVYEQYF
CDR3 DNA: TGCGCCAGCAGCCAAGGGTCATGGGAGGTCTACGAGCAGTACTTC

D gene: NA
V gene: TRBV29-1
J gene: TRBJ2-1
clone size: once
CDR3 protein: CSVVTGFPYNEQFF
CDR3 DNA: TGCAGCGTGGTTACAGGGTTTCCCTACAATGAGCAGTTCTTC

D gene: TRBD2
V gene: TRBV19
J gene: TRBJ2-3
clone size: NA
CDR3 protein: CASRFTSGDYTQYF
CDR3 DNA: TGTGCCAGTAGGTTCACTAGCGGGGATTATACGCAGTATTTT

D gene: NA
V gene: TRBV27
J gene: TRBJ2-2
clone size: NA
CDR3 protein: CASSLLSGLPTGELFF
CDR3 DNA: TGTGCCAGCAGTTTATTGTCGGGACTCCCAACCGGGGAGCTGTTTTTT

D gene: NA
V gene: TRBV7-9
J gene: TRBJ2-1
clone size: NA
CDR3 protein: CASSLVGTDDEQFF
CDR3 DNA: TGTGCCAGCAGCTTAGTGGGCACAGACGATGAGCAGTTCTTC

D gene: NA
V gene: TRBV7-2
J gene: TRBJ2-5
clone size: NA
CDR3 protein: CASSSLSGVASQTQYF
CDR3 DNA: TGTGCCAGCAGCTCCCTATCGGGAGTAGCTTCGCAGACCCAGTACTTC

D gene: TRBD2
V gene: TRBV6-5
J gene: TRBJ2-7
clone size: once
CDR3 protein: CASSYTSGSHYEQYF
CDR3 DNA: TGTGCCAGCAGTTACACTAGCGGGAGCCACTACGAGCAGTACTTC

D gene: NA
V gene: TRBV30
J gene: TRBJ2-5
clone size: NA
CDR3 protein: CAWSARRQETQYF
CDR3 DNA: TGTGCCTGGAGCGCCAGGCGCCAAGAGACCCAGTACTTC

D gene: NA
V gene: TRBV2
J gene: TRBJ1-5
clone size: NA
CDR3 protein: CASSSGGWQPQHF
CDR3 DNA: TGTGCCAGCAGCAGCGGTGGCTGGCAGCCCCAGCATTTT

D gene: NA
V gene: TRBV5-1
J gene: TRBJ2-7
clone size: NA
CDR3 protein: CASSSDSYEQYF
CDR3 DNA: TGCGCCAGCAGCTCGGACAGCTACGAGCAGTACTTC